These T cell receptor beta chains were read from a single sample in a study of OX40 agonist ivuxolimab in advanced cancers. Here immunoSEQ multiplex PCR was the method, and the copy in TCRdb shows in-frame clones only, minus some. Among about 77,000 clones, around 92% were seen once, and the ten largest hold 2% to 3%. This sample comprised CD4+ or CD8+ T cells sorted from blood, obtained in a trial of the OX40 agonist ivuxolimab. These receptors originate from an adult with an advanced solid tumor such as melanoma, head and neck, liver or kidney cancer. The CDR3 runs from the conserved cysteine through the conserved F or W. Fields, in order: clone size, V gene, D gene, J gene, CDR3 protein, CDR3 DNA. D genes are given only for firm matches. Part of the rows lack a size; the others show once, few, many or a class for expanded clones.

.	TRBV7-2	TRBD1	TRBJ1-6	CASRPDRGNSPLHF	TGTGCCAGCAGACCTGACAGGGGAAATTCACCCCTCCACTTT
.	TRBV4-1	.	TRBJ2-7	CASSHVTGPEYEQYF	TGCGCCAGCAGCCATGTAACAGGACCTGAATACGAGCAGTACTTC
.	TRBV20-1	.	TRBJ2-7	CSASRIYEQYF	TGCAGTGCTTCCAGGATTTACGAGCAGTACTTC
.	TRBV12-5	.	TRBJ1-1	CASATWNTEAFF	TGTGCTAGTGCCACGTGGAACACTGAAGCTTTCTTT
few	TRBV30	TRBD1	TRBJ1-1	CAWSGGQLMNTEAFF	TGTGCCTGGAGTGGGGGACAGCTCATGAACACTGAAGCTTTCTTT
.	TRBV2	.	TRBJ1-4	CASSGGFEKLFF	TGTGCCAGCAGTGGGGGGTTCGAAAAACTGTTTTTT
.	TRBV2	TRBD1	TRBJ2-7	CASSGDRGNYEQYF	TGTGCCAGCAGTGGTGACAGGGGAAACTACGAGCAGTACTTC
.	TRBV28	.	TRBJ2-7	CASSLGGGAQSIYEQYF	TGTGCCAGCAGTCTTGGTGGGGGGGCCCAAAGCATATACGAGCAGTACTTC
.	TRBV5-6	TRBD2	TRBJ2-1	CASSPLAGVYNEQFF	TGTGCCAGCAGCCCCCTAGCGGGGGTTTACAATGAGCAGTTCTTC
.	TRBV5-1	TRBD1	TRBJ1-4	CASSPGQANEKLFF	TGCGCCAGCAGCCCGGGACAGGCTAATGAAAAACTGTTTTTT
.	TRBV5-4	TRBD1	TRBJ1-2	CASSSPDRGSSGYTF	TGTGCCAGCAGTTCGCCGGACAGGGGCTCGAGTGGCTACACCTTC
.	TRBV2	.	TRBJ2-1	CASSEERSDEQFF	TGTGCCAGCAGTGAAGAGCGGTCCGATGAGCAGTTCTTC
.	TRBV30	.	TRBJ1-5	CAWSVGGRGNQPQHF	TGTGCCTGGAGTGTAGGGGGAAGGGGCAATCAGCCCCAGCATTTT
once	TRBV28	.	TRBJ1-5	CASSLYRTGGNQPQHF	TGTGCCAGCAGTTTATATCGGACGGGTGGCAATCAGCCCCAGCATTTT
.	TRBV19	.	TRBJ2-1	CASSISPTASYNEQFF	TGTGCCAGTAGTATATCGCCGACGGCTTCCTACAATGAGCAGTTCTTC
.	TRBV7-2	.	TRBJ2-7	CASSSTWGQGEQYF	TGTGCCAGCAGCTCCACCTGGGGGCAGGGCGAGCAGTACTTC
.	TRBV5-4	.	TRBJ1-3	CASSLVTSGNTIYF	TGTGCCAGCAGCTTGGTGACCAGTGGAAACACCATATATTTT
.	TRBV7-2	TRBD1	TRBJ2-5	CASSRPTGVATQYF	TGTGCCAGCAGCCGTCCGACAGGGGTGGCGACCCAGTACTTC
.	TRBV19	.	TRBJ1-5	CASGETGRFNQPQHF	TGTGCCAGTGGGGAAACAGGGCGTTTCAATCAGCCCCAGCATTTT
.	TRBV4-1	TRBD1	TRBJ1-2	CASSQERPGQGYGYTF	TGCGCCAGCAGCCAAGAGAGGCCGGGACAGGGGTATGGCTACACCTTC
.	TRBV7-2	.	TRBJ2-2	CASRPVRTGELFF	TGTGCCAGCAGACCCGTCCGCACCGGGGAGCTGTTTTTT
.	TRBV5-1	TRBD2	TRBJ2-3	CASSPGGPDTQYF	TGCGCCAGCAGCCCGGGGGGGCCAGATACGCAGTATTTT
.	TRBV30	TRBD2	TRBJ2-3	CAWTSGRGTDTQYF	TGTGCCTGGACTAGCGGGAGGGGCACAGATACGCAGTATTTT
.	TRBV29-1	TRBD2	TRBJ2-2	CSVETPRGLGTSLSGELFF	TGCAGCGTTGAAACCCCCCGAGGGCTCGGGACTAGTCTTTCTGGGGAGCTGTTTTTT
.	TRBV7-9	TRBD2	TRBJ2-5	CASRHGLVETQYF	TGTGCCAGCAGACATGGACTAGTGGAGACCCAGTACTTC
.	TRBV28	TRBD1	TRBJ2-3	CASRYLGQGRTDTQYF	TGTGCCAGCAGATACTTGGGACAGGGGAGGACAGATACGCAGTATTTT
.	TRBV30	.	TRBJ1-4	CAWTIPGEKLFF	TGTGCCTGGACCATCCCTGGTGAAAAACTGTTTTTT
.	TRBV7-2	TRBD2	TRBJ2-3	CASTQPLAGVDTQYF	TGTGCCAGCACCCAACCCCTAGCGGGAGTAGATACGCAGTATTTT